The next 14 T cell receptor beta chains were all read from a single sample in a study of PD-L1 blockade in urothelial cancer (dated by TCRdb to the late 2010s). The method behind the library was the immunoSEQ multiplex PCR assay. Drawn from immuneACCESS, this table holds only the in-frame rearrangements with V and J called that TCRdb kept. Clones are partly lost; checked studies trace under half to an unresolved V gene and leave the rest unexplained. The sample table shows over 100,000 clones, and approximately 90% are seen once. The ten largest clones add up to around 4% of the sample. Explained via the paper, the time point label denotes: peripheral blood 6 weeks after treatment start. The source was PBMCs, collected around atezolizumab (anti-PD-L1) treatment. The source is a man aged 55-75 years with urothelial cancer.

This chain links TRBV5-4 with TRBJ2-7, with TRBD2 matching over 13 bases. V lost 4 bases to trimming and J lost 2 bases; unmatched junction nucleotides: 12. The CDR3 covers 18 residues. CDR1 is SGHNT and CDR2 is YYREEE in the germline V gene (reference sequence). This CDR3 reads CASSKGPGTSGETYEQYF. The CDR3 coding sequence is TGTGCCAGCAGCAAGGGCCCCGGGACTAGCGGGGAAACCTACGAGCAGTACTTC.

The chain combines TRBV15 with TRBJ2-1, with a weak D call TRBD2 (5 bases). Trimming took 4 bases from V and 6 from J, leaving 13 bases between them. From germline, CDR1 is LNHNV and CDR2 YYDKDF (reference sequence). The CDR3 length is 14 residues. The CDR3 spells CATSTDTGVNEQFF. In DNA, the CDR3 is TGTGCCACCAGCACAGATACCGGGGTCAATGAGCAGTTCTTC. Full variable domain (outside the CDR3, taken from reference TRBV15 and TRBJ2-1): DAMVIQNPRYQVTQFGKPVTLSCSQTLNHNVMYWYQQKSSQAPKLLFHYYDKDFNNEADTPDNFQSRRPNTSFCFLDIRSPGLGDTAMYLCATSTDTGVNEQFFGPGTRLTVL.

This chain joins TRBV6-1 and TRBJ2-3, with D tentatively TRBD2 (6 bases). The CDR3 spans 14 residues. Between the trimmed V and J ends, which lost 2 bases and 2 bases, there was a span of 8 bases. Germline V lookup: CDR1 MNHNS, CDR2 SASEGT. The CDR3 coding sequence is TGTGCCAGCAGTGAACGGGGACTCACAGATACGCAGTATTTT. This gives the protein CASSERGLTDTQYF.

The rearrangement links TRBV4-3 to TRBJ2-1; D might be TRBD1 (5 bases). CDR1 LGHNA and CDR2 YSLEER come from the germline V gene. V was clipped by 3 bases and J by 2 bases, with 14 bases between them. The CDR3 is 16 residues long. The CDR3 DNA follows: TGCGCCAGCAGCCAGGGTTACAGGACAACCTACAATGAGCAGTTCTTC. Translating gives CASSQGYRTTYNEQFF.

The chain employs TRBV5-1 and TRBJ2-5; unclear D gene. The CDR3 runs 13 residues. Germline V lookup: CDR1 SGHRS, CDR2 YFSETQ. The V and J ends lost 0 bases and 5 bases respectively, with 8 bases between them. The chain's CDR3 is CASSLETRETQYF. CDR3 bases: TGCGCCAGCAGCTTGGAGACACGCGAGACCCAGTACTTC.

This rearrangement joins TRBV19 to TRBJ2-1, with D perhaps matching TRBD2 (6 bases). Trimming shortened V by 6 bases and J by 9 bases, and 24 bases separated the two germline ends. This CDR3 has 16 residues. Germline loops: CDR1 LNHDA, CDR2 SQIVND (reference sequence). Here the CDR3 reads CASSPTGEVRLSEQFF. The CDR3, as DNA: TGTGCCAGTAGCCCAACGGGGGAGGTTAGGTTGAGTGAGCAGTTCTTC. The variable domain in full, with the rest retrieved from reference TRBV19 and TRBJ2-1, is DGGITQSPKYLFRKEGQNVTLSCEQNLNHDAMYWYRQDPGQGLRLIYYSQIVNDFQKGDIAEGYSVSREKKESFPLTVTSAQKNPTAFYLCASSPTGEVRLSEQFFGPGTRLTVL.

The chain employs TRBV7-9 and TRBJ2-1, with D perhaps TRBD2 (6 bases). Germline assignment: CDR1 SEHNR and CDR2 FQNEAQ (reference sequence). The CDR3 totals 15 residues. Trimming pared 2 bases from V and 2 bases from J, leaving 10 bases between. CDR3 coding DNA: TGTGCCAGCAGCTTACTAGCGCGAGCCTACAATGAGCAGTTCTTC. It is translated as CASSLLARAYNEQFF. The full variable domain, with the rest looked up from reference TRBV7-9 and TRBJ2-1, is DTGVSQNPRHKITKRGQNVTFRCDPISEHNRLYWYRQTLGQGPEFLTYFQNEAQLEKSRLLSDRFSAERPKGSFSTLEIQRTEQGDSAMYLCASSLLARAYNEQFFGPGTRLTVL.

This clone was recorded a few times. The rearrangement links TRBV19 to TRBJ1-5; 7 bases fit TRBD1. V lost 7 bases to trimming and J lost 4 bases; unmatched junction nucleotides: 7. The germline gives CDR1 LNHDA, CDR2 SQIVND (reference sequence). CDR3 size: 14 residues. The CDR3 DNA sequence: TGTGCCAGTACCCGTGGGACAGAGAATCAGCCCCAGCATTTT. It yields the protein CASTRGTENQPQHF.

V and J are TRBV7-3 and TRBJ2-7, with D tentatively TRBD1 (7 bases). This CDR3 contains 15 residues. Deletions cut 1 base from V and 2 bases from J, with 12 bases between. In germline, CDR1 is SGHTA, CDR2 FQGTGA. In nucleotides, the CDR3 is TGTGCCAGCAGCTTAAGCGGGACAGAAGCCTACGAGCAGTACTTC. Protein product: CASSLSGTEAYEQYF. Drawing the rest from reference TRBV7-3 and TRBJ2-7, the complete variable domain is GAGVSQTPSNKVTEKGKYVELRCDPISGHTALYWYRQSLGQGPEFLIYFQGTGAADDSGLPNDRFFAVRPEGSVSTLKIQRTERGDSAVYLCASSLSGTEAYEQYFGPGTRLTVT.

V and J are TRBV2 and TRBJ1-1; 8 bases align to TRBD1. The junction had 7 bases not matched to a gene; V was cut back by 5 bases and J by 5 bases. Germline V CDR1 and CDR2: SNHLY, FYNNEI. The CDR3 sequence is 14 residues long. CDR3 residues: CASSYRGMDTEAFF. DNA for the CDR3: TGTGCCAGCAGTTACAGGGGGATGGATACTGAAGCTTTCTTT.

The sample holds one count of this clone. The gene calls are TRBV5-1 and TRBJ2-7; TRBD1 matches at 10 bases. The CDR3 length is 14 residues. The V gene end was trimmed by 4 bases and the J gene end by 2 bases; junction bases not matched to a gene: 3. CDR1 is SGHRS, CDR2 YFSETQ, per germline. The CDR3 loop reads CASSHGQGAYEQYF. CDR3 DNA: TGCGCCAGCAGCCATGGACAGGGGGCCTACGAGCAGTACTTC.

J is TRBJ2-7 and V is TRBV7-8, with TRBD1 matching over 8 bases. The J segment lost 1 base and the V segment lost 6 bases, leaving 5 bases of the junction unmatched. Germline CDR1 is SGHVS and CDR2 is FQNEAQ. This CDR3 is built from 14 residues. CDR3 bases: TGTGCCAGCAGTACCCGGGACAGGTCCTACGAGCAGTACTTC. Translating it yields CASSTRDRSYEQYF.

The chain recombines TRBV30 with TRBJ1-2; 11 bases agree with TRBD1. The J segment lost 2 bases and the V segment lost 2 bases, leaving 19 bases of the junction unmatched. CDR3 length: 20 residues. Germline loops: CDR1 GTSNPN, CDR2 SVGIG (reference sequence). The CDR3: CAWSRELSGTGGRTNYGYTF. In nucleotides, the CDR3 is TGTGCCTGGAGTAGGGAATTAAGCGGGACAGGGGGGCGAACGAACTATGGCTACACCTTC.

This clone was recorded once. This chain joins TRBV18 and TRBJ2-5; perhaps TRBD2 as D (5 bases). Trimming pared 2 bases from V and 5 bases from J, leaving 15 bases between. This CDR3 is 15 amino acids long. CDR1 and CDR2 (germline): KGHSH, LQKENI. The CDR3 protein is CASSPEARTGETQYF. CDR3 nucleotides: TGTGCCAGCTCACCAGAGGCCAGGACGGGGGAGACCCAGTACTTC. The full variable domain, rest sourced from reference TRBV18 and TRBJ2-5, is NAGVMQNPRHLVRRRGQEARLRCSPMKGHSHVYWYRQLPEEGLKFMVYLQKENIIDESGMPKERFSAEFPKEGPSILRIQQVVRGDSAAYFCASSPEARTGETQYFGPGTRLLVL.